These 20 T cell receptor beta chains originate from one sample sequenced in a study of blood T cell repertoires in COVID-19. Sequencing used immunoSEQ multiplex PCR; TCRdb keeps in-frame clones, though not all of them. The data contain tens of thousands of clones, about 90% of them singletons. The sample was peripheral blood. Receptors were obtained from an older man with acute or convalescent COVID-19.

This clone was observed a single time. The V call is TRBV5-6, the J call TRBJ1-2; TRBD1 might be the D (6 bases). The ends were cut back, 0 bases at V and 6 bases at J, with 12 bases in the middle. The CDR3 consists of 14 residues. CDR1 is SGHDT and CDR2 is YYEEEE in the germline V gene. The CDR3 nucleotides read TGTGCCAGCAGCTTGGGGGGGCAGGAGGATGGCTACACCTTC. Protein product: CASSLGGQEDGYTF.

The rearrangement joins TRBV24-1 to TRBJ2-1; 8 bases fit TRBD2. With 5 bases clipped from V and 9 bases from J, the junction kept 14 bases outside the gene matches. The CDR3 has 16 amino acids. The germline V gene has CDR1 KGHDR and CDR2 SFDVKD. CDR3 DNA sequence: TGTGCCACCAGTGCCCCAGCGGTAGCGGGAACCCCTGAGCAGTTCTTC. It specifies CATSAPAVAGTPEQFF.

This rearrangement joins TRBV6-2 or TRBV6-3 to TRBJ2-3; 8 bases fit TRBD2. The J segment lost 2 bases and the V segment lost 5 bases, leaving 18 bases of the junction unmatched. The length of the CDR3 is 19 residues. CDR1 and CDR2 from the germline V gene are MNHEY and SVGEGT. CDR3 amino acids: CASSPRGSGILKITDTQYF. DNA for the CDR3: TGTGCCAGCAGTCCCCGCGGTAGCGGGATCTTAAAAATCACAGATACGCAGTATTTT.

V usage is TRBV5-8 and J usage is TRBJ1-3; D gene ambiguous. CDR3 length equals 15 residues. V gave up 5 bases and J gave up 0 bases, with 12 bases separating them. Germline assignment: CDR1 SGHTS and CDR2 YDEGEE. CDR3 residues: CASRLRKSSGNTIYF. CDR3 nucleotides: TGTGCCAGCAGGTTGCGAAAGAGCTCTGGAAACACCATATATTTT.

The genes are TRBV24-1 and TRBJ1-5, with 8 bases aligning to TRBD1. The V and J ends lost 9 bases and 4 bases, in that order; junction bases with no gene match: 7. Per the germline V gene, CDR1 is KGHDR and CDR2 is SFDVKD. This CDR3 contains 14 residues. CDR3 DNA: TGTGCCACCCAGGGGACAGGCTCAAATCAGCCCCAGCATTTT. This gives the protein CATQGTGSNQPQHF.

In its sample, this clone was seen a few times. The genes are TRBV6-5 and TRBJ1-5; D possibly corresponds to TRBD1 (6 bases). V dropped 7 bases and J dropped 1 base, with 11 bases sitting between them. The germline CDR1 and CDR2 sequences are MNHEY and SVGAGI. CDR3 length equals 14 residues. The CDR3 nucleotides read TGTGCCAGCAATCCGACAGGAAGCAATCAGCCCCAGCATTTT. Amino acid sequence: CASNPTGSNQPQHF.

This chain links TRBV19 with TRBJ1-5; 8 bases are shared with TRBD1. Germline CDR1 and CDR2: LNHDA and SQIVND (reference sequence). The CDR3 runs to 15 residues. V shed 3 bases, J shed 4 bases, and the junction held 5 bases outside the gene matches. The CDR3 nucleotides read TGTGCCAGTAGTATGACAGGGGACCCAAATCAGCCCCAGCATTTT. Protein product: CASSMTGDPNQPQHF.

This chain connects TRBV3-1 (or the pseudogene TRBV3-2) to TRBJ2-1; TRBD1 aligns across 8 bases. Germline loops: CDR1 LGHDT, CDR2 YNNKEL (reference sequence). The CDR3 spans 21 residues. Losses at the gene ends were 3 bases for V and 0 bases for J; bases not matched to a gene: 19. CDR3 residues: CASSHTTNYPGQASSYNEQFF. CDR3 DNA sequence: TGTGCCAGCAGCCATACTACTAATTATCCGGGACAGGCGAGCTCCTACAATGAGCAGTTCTTC.

This sequence joins TRBV5-1 and TRBJ1-6; 9 bases match TRBD1. This CDR3 spans 15 amino acids. Germline CDR1 is SGHRS and CDR2 is YFSETQ. V shed 4 bases, J shed 7 bases, and the junction held 6 bases outside the gene matches. The CDR3 reads CASSVGQGLNSPLHF. In nucleotides, the CDR3 is TGCGCCAGCAGCGTGGGACAGGGTCTGAATTCACCCCTCCACTTT.

The genes are TRBV5-1 and TRBJ1-4; D may be TRBD1 (6 bases). V was shortened by 0 bases and J by 8 bases, with 11 bases between the two germline ends. The CDR3 contains 14 residues. CDR1 is SGHRS, CDR2 YFSETQ, per germline. Here the CDR3 reads CASSLAGVEEKLFF. The CDR3 region has the DNA TGCGCCAGCAGCTTGGCAGGGGTGGAGGAAAAACTGTTTTTT.

The chain joins TRBV9 to TRBJ2-2; 10 bases agree with TRBD2. The germline gives CDR1 SGDLS, CDR2 YYNGEE. V was clipped by 3 bases and J by 2 bases; unmatched bases: 7. This CDR3 contains 17 residues. CDR3 coding DNA: TGTGCCAGCAGCGCACCGGGACTAGCGTTAAACACCGGGGAGCTGTTTTTT. It encodes CASSAPGLALNTGELFF.

The rearrangement joins TRBV5-1 to TRBJ2-1; 10 bases align to TRBD2. V was pared by 4 bases and J by 7 bases, with 14 bases of the junction left unmatched. The length of the CDR3 is 17 residues. The germline gives CDR1 SGHRS, CDR2 YFSETQ. The CDR3 is CASSKSSGGASFNEQFF. The CDR3 bases are TGCGCCAGCAGCAAATCTAGCGGGGGAGCGTCGTTTAATGAGCAGTTCTTC.

The rearrangement joins TRBV10-3 to TRBJ1-3, with 9 nucleotides matching TRBD1. J lost 5 bases, V lost 6 bases, and 5 bases had no gene match. The CDR3 covers 14 residues. Germline V CDR1 and CDR2: ENHRY, SYGVKD. The CDR3 DNA reads TGTGCCATCAGCGGACAGGGGCTTAGAAACACCATATATTTT. It is translated as CAISGQGLRNTIYF.

This clone was detected only a few times. Other DNA sequences in the sample encode the same CDR3. This CDR3 reads CASMILSGLEQYF. CDR3 bases: TGTGCCAGCATGATCCTTTCAGGGTTAGAACAGTACTTC. The chain is built from TRBV28 and TRBJ2-7, with D possibly matching TRBD1 (5 bases). The CDR3 consists of 13 residues. Trimming pared 7 bases from V and 10 bases from J, leaving 20 bases between. Germline V lookup: CDR1 MDHEN, CDR2 SYDVKM. The variable domain in full, with the rest retrieved from reference TRBV28 and TRBJ2-7, is DVKVTQSSRYLVKRTGEKVFLECVQDMDHENMFWYRQDPGLGLRLIYFSYDVKMKEKGDIPEGYSVSREKKERFSLILESASTNQTSMYLCASMILSGLEQYFGPGTRLTVT.

The chain carries TRBV29-1 and TRBJ2-5, with 8 bases matching TRBD2. Germline V gene data show CDR1 as SQVTM and CDR2 as ANQGSEA. The V and J ends lost 3 bases and 6 bases, in that order; junction bases with no gene match: 3. The length of the CDR3 is 12 residues. CDR3 in amino acids: CSVDGGVKTQYF. The DNA of the CDR3 is TGCAGCGTTGACGGGGGGGTAAAGACCCAGTACTTC.

The chain recombines TRBV5-6 with TRBJ1-2, with D hard to call. The V end was cut by 4 bases, the J end by 0 bases, with 10 bases between. The CDR3 loop spans 14 amino acids. Germline V gene lookup returns CDR1 SGHDT and CDR2 YYEEEE. CDR3 in amino acids: CASSRVTTNYGYTF. CDR3 coding DNA: TGTGCCAGCAGCCGAGTCACCACTAACTATGGCTACACCTTC.

The chain combines TRBV10-3 with TRBJ2-4; TRBD1 matches 7 bases. The CDR3 consists of 17 residues. The germline V gene has CDR1 ENHRY and CDR2 SYGVKD. V trimming: 1 base; J trimming: 0 bases; junction bases outside the gene matches: 6. For the CDR3, the DNA is TGTGCCATCAGTGAGTACGGGACAGATATAGCCAAAAACATTCAGTACTTC. It yields the protein CAISEYGTDIAKNIQYF.

A single count supports this clone. The CDR3 sequence: CASSLALSQGATGNTIYF. The CDR3 coding sequence is TGTGCCAGCAGCTTAGCCCTTTCACAGGGGGCGACTGGAAACACCATATATTTT. V gene TRBV11-2 combines with J gene TRBJ1-3; 9 bases are shared with TRBD1. The CDR3 is 18 amino acids. Germline CDR1 SGHAT, CDR2 FQNNGV. The ends lost 1 base at V and 2 bases at J; junction bases unmatched: 9.

This clone showed up just once. This rearrangement joins TRBV4-1 to TRBJ1-1; D ambiguous. Trimming cost V 3 bases and J 2 bases, with 13 bases left between them. The CDR3 is 15 amino acids. Germline assignment: CDR1 MGHRA and CDR2 YSYEKL. CDR3 amino acids: CASSQSGHLNTEAFF. DNA for the CDR3: TGCGCCAGCAGCCAGAGCGGTCACCTAAACACTGAAGCTTTCTTT.

The sample holds a few counts of this clone. The chain combines TRBV7-2 with TRBJ2-1; the D gene is possibly TRBD2 (6 bases). The CDR3 is made up of 13 amino acids. Germline V gene data show CDR1 as SGHTA and CDR2 as FQGNSA. The V end lost 4 bases, the J end lost 6 bases, and 10 bases lay between the germline ends. CDR3 nucleotide sequence: TGTGCCAGCAGCTCGGGGGTCTCCAATGAGCAGTTCTTC. This gives the protein CASSSGVSNEQFF.